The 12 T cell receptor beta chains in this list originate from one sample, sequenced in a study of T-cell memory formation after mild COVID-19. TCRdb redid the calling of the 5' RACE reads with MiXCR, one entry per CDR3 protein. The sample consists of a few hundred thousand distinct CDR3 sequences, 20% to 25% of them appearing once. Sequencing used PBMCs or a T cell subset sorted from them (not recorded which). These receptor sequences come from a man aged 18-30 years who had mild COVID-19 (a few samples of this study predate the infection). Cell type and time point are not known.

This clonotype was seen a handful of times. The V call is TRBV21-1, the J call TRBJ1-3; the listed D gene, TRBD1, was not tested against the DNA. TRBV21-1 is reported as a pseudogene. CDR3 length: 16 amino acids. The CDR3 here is CASSKVTGLSGNTIYF. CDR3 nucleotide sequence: TGTGCCAGCAGCAAAGTAACAGGTCTCTCTGGAAACACCATATATTTT.

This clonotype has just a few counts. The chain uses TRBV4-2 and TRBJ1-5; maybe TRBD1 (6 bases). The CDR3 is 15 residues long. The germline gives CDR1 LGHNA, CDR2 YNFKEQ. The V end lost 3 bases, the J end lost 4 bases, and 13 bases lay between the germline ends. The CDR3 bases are TGTGCCAGCAGCCAGGGATCAGGGGCAAATCAGCCCCAGCATTTT. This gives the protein CASSQGSGANQPQHF.

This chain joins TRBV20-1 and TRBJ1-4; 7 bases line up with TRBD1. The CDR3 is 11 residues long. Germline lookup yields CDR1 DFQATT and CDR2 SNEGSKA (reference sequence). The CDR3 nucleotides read TGCAGCGGGACAGAAAATGAAAAACTGTTTTTT. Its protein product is CSGTENEKLFF.

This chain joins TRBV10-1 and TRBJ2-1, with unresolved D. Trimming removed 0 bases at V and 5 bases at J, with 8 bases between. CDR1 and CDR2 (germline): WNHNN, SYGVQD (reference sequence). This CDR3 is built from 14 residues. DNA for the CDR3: TGCGCCAGCAGTGAGTCGATACAGAACAATGAGCAGTTCTTC. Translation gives CASSESIQNNEQFF.

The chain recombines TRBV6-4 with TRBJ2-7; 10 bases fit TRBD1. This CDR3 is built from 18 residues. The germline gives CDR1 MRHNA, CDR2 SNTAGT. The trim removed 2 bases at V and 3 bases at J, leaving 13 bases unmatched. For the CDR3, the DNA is TGTGCCAGCAGTGACGATGCCCGCGGGACAGGGGCCTTCTACGAGCAGTACGTC. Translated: CASSDDARGTGAFYEQYV.

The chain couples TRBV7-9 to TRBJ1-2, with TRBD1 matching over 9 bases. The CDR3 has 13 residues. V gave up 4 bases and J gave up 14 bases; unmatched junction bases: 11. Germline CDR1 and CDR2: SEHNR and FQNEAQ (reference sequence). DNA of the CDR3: TGTGCCAGCAGCTCCTCCGGGACAGGGCGCCAAACCTTC. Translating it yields CASSSSGTGRQTF.

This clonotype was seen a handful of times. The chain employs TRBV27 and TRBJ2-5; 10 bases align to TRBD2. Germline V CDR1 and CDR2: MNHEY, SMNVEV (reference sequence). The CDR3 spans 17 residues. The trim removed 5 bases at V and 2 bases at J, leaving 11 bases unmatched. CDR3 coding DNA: TGTGCCAGCAGTCTCCACCCTAGCGGGGGCCCTCAAGAGACCCAGTACTTC. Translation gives CASSLHPSGGPQETQYF.

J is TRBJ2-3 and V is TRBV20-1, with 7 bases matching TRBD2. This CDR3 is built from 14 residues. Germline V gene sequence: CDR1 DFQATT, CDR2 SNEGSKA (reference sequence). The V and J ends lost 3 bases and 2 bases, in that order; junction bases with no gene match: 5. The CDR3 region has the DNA TGCAGTGCTAGCGGTGGGACTACCACAGATACGCAGTATTTT. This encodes CSASGGTTTDTQYF.

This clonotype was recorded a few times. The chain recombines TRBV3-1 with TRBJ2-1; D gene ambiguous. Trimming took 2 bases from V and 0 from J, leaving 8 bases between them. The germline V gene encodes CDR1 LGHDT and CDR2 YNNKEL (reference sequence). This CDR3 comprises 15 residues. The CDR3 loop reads CASSQTAASYNEQFF. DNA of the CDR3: TGTGCCAGCAGCCAAACAGCCGCCTCCTACAATGAGCAGTTCTTC.

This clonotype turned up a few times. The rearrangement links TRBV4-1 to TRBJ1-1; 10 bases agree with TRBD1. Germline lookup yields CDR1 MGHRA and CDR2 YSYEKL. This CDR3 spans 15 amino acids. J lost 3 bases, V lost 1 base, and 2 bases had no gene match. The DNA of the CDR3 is TGCGCCAGCAGCCAAGGACAGGGGGCCCACACTGAAGCTTTCTTT. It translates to CASSQGQGAHTEAFF.

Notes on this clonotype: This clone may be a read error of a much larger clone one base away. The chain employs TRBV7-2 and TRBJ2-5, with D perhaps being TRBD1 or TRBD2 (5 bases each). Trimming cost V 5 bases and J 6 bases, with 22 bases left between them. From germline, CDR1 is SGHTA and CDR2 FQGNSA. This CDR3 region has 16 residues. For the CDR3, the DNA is TGTGCCAGCAGCCCCCCTGATAGCTGGGGGACGAAGACCCAGTACTTC. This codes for CASSPPDSWGTKTQYF. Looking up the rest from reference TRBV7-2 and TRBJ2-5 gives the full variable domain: GAGVSQSPSNKVTEKGKDVELRCDPISGHTALYWYRQSLGQGLEFLIYFQGNSAPDKSGLPSDRFSAERTGGSVSTLTIQRTQQEDSAVYLCASSPPDSWGTKTQYFGPGTRLLVL.

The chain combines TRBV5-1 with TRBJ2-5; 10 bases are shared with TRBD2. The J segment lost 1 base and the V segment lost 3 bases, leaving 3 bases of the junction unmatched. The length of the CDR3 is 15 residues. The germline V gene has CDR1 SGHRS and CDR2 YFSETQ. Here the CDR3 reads CASSSAGGTQETQYF. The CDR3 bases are TGCGCCAGCAGCTCAGCGGGGGGGACCCAAGAGACCCAGTACTTC. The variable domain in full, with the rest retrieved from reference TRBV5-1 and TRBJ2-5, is KAGVTQTPRYLIKTRGQQVTLSCSPISGHRSVSWYQQTPGQGLQFLFEYFSETQRNKGNFPGRFSGRQFSNSRSEMNVSTLELGDSALYLCASSSAGGTQETQYFGPGTRLLVL.